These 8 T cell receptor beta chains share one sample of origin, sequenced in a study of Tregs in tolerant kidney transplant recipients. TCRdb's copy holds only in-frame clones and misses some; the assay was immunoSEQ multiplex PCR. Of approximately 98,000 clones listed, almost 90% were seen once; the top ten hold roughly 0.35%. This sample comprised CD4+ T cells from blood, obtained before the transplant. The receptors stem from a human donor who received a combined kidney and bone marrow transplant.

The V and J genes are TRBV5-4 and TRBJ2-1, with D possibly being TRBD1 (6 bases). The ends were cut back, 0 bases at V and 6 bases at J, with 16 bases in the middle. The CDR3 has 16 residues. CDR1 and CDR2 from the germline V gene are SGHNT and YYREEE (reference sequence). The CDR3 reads CASSLEPTGFSNEQFF. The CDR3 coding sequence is TGTGCCAGCAGCTTGGAGCCGACAGGTTTCTCCAATGAGCAGTTCTTC.

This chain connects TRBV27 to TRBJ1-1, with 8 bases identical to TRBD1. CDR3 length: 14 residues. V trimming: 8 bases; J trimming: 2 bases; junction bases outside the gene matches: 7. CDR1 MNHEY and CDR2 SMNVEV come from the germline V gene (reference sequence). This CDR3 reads CASGSRGLNTEAFF. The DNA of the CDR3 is TGTGCCAGCGGGTCCAGGGGGCTCAACACTGAAGCTTTCTTT.

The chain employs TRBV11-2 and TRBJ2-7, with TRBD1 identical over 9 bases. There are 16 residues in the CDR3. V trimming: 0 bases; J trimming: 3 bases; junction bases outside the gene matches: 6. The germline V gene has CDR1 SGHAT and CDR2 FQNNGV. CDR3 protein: CASSLDPGTGSYEQYF. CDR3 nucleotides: TGTGCCAGCAGCTTAGACCCCGGGACAGGGAGCTACGAGCAGTACTTC.

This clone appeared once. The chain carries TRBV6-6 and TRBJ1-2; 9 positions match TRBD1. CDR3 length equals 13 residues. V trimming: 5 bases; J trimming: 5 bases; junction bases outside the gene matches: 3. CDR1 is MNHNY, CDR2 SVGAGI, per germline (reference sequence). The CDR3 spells CASSTGQGYGYTF. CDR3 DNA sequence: TGTGCCAGCAGTACCGGACAGGGGTATGGCTACACCTTC.

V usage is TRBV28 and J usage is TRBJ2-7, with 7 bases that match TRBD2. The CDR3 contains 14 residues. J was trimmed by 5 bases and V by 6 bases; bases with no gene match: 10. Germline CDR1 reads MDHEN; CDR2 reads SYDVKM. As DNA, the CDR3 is TGTGCCAGCAGCGTGACTAGCCGGGCCCACGAGCAGTACTTC. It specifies CASSVTSRAHEQYF.

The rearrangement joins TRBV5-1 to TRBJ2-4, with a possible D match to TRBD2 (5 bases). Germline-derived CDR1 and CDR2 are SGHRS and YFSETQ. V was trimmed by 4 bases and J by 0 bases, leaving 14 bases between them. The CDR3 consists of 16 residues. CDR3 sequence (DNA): TGCGCCAGCAGCCCAAACCCCGGGAAAGCCAAAAACATTCAGTACTTC. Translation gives CASSPNPGKAKNIQYF.

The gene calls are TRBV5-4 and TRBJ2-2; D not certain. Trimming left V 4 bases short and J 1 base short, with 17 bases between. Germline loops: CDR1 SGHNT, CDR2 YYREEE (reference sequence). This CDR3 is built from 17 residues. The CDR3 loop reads CASSPSGSAGNTGELFF. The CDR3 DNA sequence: TGTGCCAGCAGCCCCTCCGGGTCCGCCGGGAACACCGGGGAGCTGTTTTTT.

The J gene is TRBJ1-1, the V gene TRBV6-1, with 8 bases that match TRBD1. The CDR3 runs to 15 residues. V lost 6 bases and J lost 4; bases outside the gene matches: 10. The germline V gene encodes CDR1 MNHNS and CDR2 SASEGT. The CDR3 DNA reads TGTGCCAGCAGCCCGGACAGGGTTGTTATCACTGAAGCTTTCTTT. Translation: CASSPDRVVITEAFF.